The 10 T cell receptor beta chains below come from one sample, sequenced in a study of CD8 T cells in Susac syndrome. Random hexamers were used to reverse transcribe 0.5 to 1 ug of RNA. Via MiXCR, TCRdb re-called the immunoSEQ multiplex PCR reads, giving one row per CDR3 protein. The repertoire holds roughly 120,000 distinct CDR3 sequences, with roughly 94% as singletons. The sequencing sample was made of CD4+ T cells from PBMCs. These receptors were obtained from a human donor with multiple sclerosis.

This clonotype was seen only once. V usage is TRBV7-2 and J usage is TRBJ2-7; D remains ambiguous. The germline CDR1 and CDR2 sequences are SGHTA and FQGNSA. CDR3 length equals 14 residues. V shed 0 bases and J shed 2 bases, with 8 bases lying between them. The CDR3 spells CASSLAGTAYEQYF. CDR3 nucleotides: TGTGCCAGCAGCTTAGCCGGCACAGCCTACGAGCAGTACTTC.

DNA of the CDR3: TGTGCCAGTAGTACCAGCGCGAACACCGGGGAGCTGTTTTTT. It codes for CASSTSANTGELFF. The J gene is TRBJ2-2, the V gene TRBV19; D is ambiguous. Germline V lookup: CDR1 LNHDA, CDR2 SQIVND (reference sequence). With 4 bases removed from V and 0 bases from J, the gap between germline ends came to 6 bases. The length of the CDR3 is 14 residues.

The CDR3 bases are TGTGCCAGCAGCTTAGATGCTGGCAATCAGCCCCAGCATTTT. Translation: CASSLDAGNQPQHF. This chain links TRBV7-2 with TRBJ1-5, with no clear D. V shed 1 base and J shed 2 bases, with 6 bases lying between them. The CDR3 contains 14 residues. Germline V CDR1 and CDR2: SGHTA, FQGNSA.

This rearrangement joins TRBV19 to TRBJ2-5; the match to TRBD2 covers 9 bases. CDR1 and CDR2 from the germline V gene are LNHDA and SQIVND (reference sequence). The CDR3 contains 13 residues. Losses at the gene ends were 6 bases for V and 3 bases for J; bases not matched to a gene: 2. CDR3 sequence reads: CASRRLAEETQYF. CDR3 in DNA: TGTGCCAGTAGGAGACTAGCGGAAGAGACCCAGTACTTC.

This clonotype was observed once. This sequence joins TRBV6-6 and TRBJ2-7; D remains unclear. V gave up 2 bases and J gave up 6 bases, with 8 bases separating them. The germline V gene encodes CDR1 MNHNY and CDR2 SVGAGI (reference sequence). CDR3 length: 12 residues. CDR3 in amino acids: CASSYHIGEQYF. The CDR3, as DNA: TGTGCCAGCAGTTACCATATAGGCGAGCAGTACTTC.

The genes are TRBV5-1 and TRBJ2-7, with D possibly TRBD1 on 5 matching bases. The V end lost 5 bases, the J end lost 2 bases, and 17 bases lay between the germline ends. This CDR3 is built from 15 residues. CDR1 and CDR2 (germline): SGHRS, YFSETQ. The CDR3 nucleotides read TGCGCCAGCAGAGCTACCCCACAGGAGACCTACGAGCAGTACTTC. As protein: CASRATPQETYEQYF.

CDR3 sequence: CASNTGTGNNEQFF. The CDR3 DNA sequence: TGTGCCAGCAATACCGGGACAGGCAACAATGAGCAGTTCTTC. J is TRBJ2-1 and V is TRBV2, with TRBD1 identical over 8 bases. There are 14 residues in the CDR3. Germline assignment: CDR1 SNHLY and CDR2 FYNNEI. J was trimmed by 5 bases and V by 7 bases; bases with no gene match: 7.

This clonotype was counted a single time. The chain uses TRBV6-5 and TRBJ1-4, with no clear D. V lost 0 bases to trimming and J lost 5 bases, with 13 bases between them. From germline, CDR1 is MNHEY and CDR2 SVGAGI. The CDR3 is 16 residues long. This CDR3 is CASSYSLPNYNEKLFF. CDR3 DNA: TGTGCCAGCAGTTACTCGCTTCCCAATTACAATGAAAAACTGTTTTTT.

The chain recombines TRBV3-1 with TRBJ2-7; unclear D gene. Deletions cut 1 base from V and 4 bases from J, with 17 bases between. Germline V gives CDR1 LGHDT, CDR2 YNNKEL (reference sequence). The CDR3 spans 16 residues. The CDR3, as DNA: TGTGCCAGCAGCCAAGGAGAACTGCTCAGAAGGTACGAGCAGTACTTC. This gives the protein CASSQGELLRRYEQYF.

The genes are TRBV9 and TRBJ1-2; no reliable D call. Trimming stripped 3 bases from V and 4 bases from J, with 19 bases between. This CDR3 is 16 amino acids long. In germline, CDR1 is SGDLS, CDR2 YYNGEE. The CDR3, as DNA: TGTGCCAGCAGCGGAATCCCCAGCGTACGAAGCTATGGCTACACCTTC. It codes for CASSGIPSVRSYGYTF.